These 8 T cell receptor beta chains share one sample of origin, sequenced in a study of beta chain features in type 1 diabetes. Expressed TCRB transcripts got sequenced, as all isolated RNA was reverse transcribed. Generated by immunoSEQ multiplex PCR, the TCRdb table keeps only in-frame clones and is missing some. The table has a few hundred thousand clones, approximately 15% seen once. Sequences were obtained from naive CD4+ T cells from blood. Every receptor here comes from a man aged 25-45 years in good health.

The rearrangement uses TRBV11-2 and TRBJ2-3; D not certain. CDR1 and CDR2 from the germline V gene are SGHAT and FQNNGV. The CDR3 extends over 13 amino acids. Deletions cut 1 base from V and 5 bases from J, with 7 bases between. CDR3 sequence: CASSLVKRDTQYF. DNA of the CDR3: TGTGCCAGCAGCTTAGTTAAGAGAGATACGCAGTATTTT.

The J gene is TRBJ2-7, the V gene TRBV4-3; TRBD2 matches at 12 bases. This CDR3 is built from 18 residues. V gave up 0 bases and J gave up 2 bases; unmatched junction bases: 8. Per germline, CDR1 LGHNA and CDR2 YSLEER. CDR3 residues: CASSQDTPSSGGAYEQYF. In nucleotides, the CDR3 is TGCGCCAGCAGCCAAGATACCCCGTCTAGCGGGGGGGCCTACGAGCAGTACTTC.

This clone came up a few times. This rearrangement joins TRBV2 to TRBJ2-3; maybe TRBD2 (6 bases). This CDR3 has 13 amino acids. The V gene lost 9 bases and the J gene lost 1 base, with 11 bases spanning the gap. Germline loops: CDR1 SNHLY, CDR2 FYNNEI. This chain's CDR3 is CASLPGGTDTQYF. In DNA, the CDR3 is TGTGCCAGTCTCCCGGGGGGCACAGATACGCAGTATTTT.

With regard to this clone: This sample includes further DNA sequences coding for the same CDR3. The V and J genes are TRBV29-1 and TRBJ2-1; possibly TRBD1 or TRBD2 for D (5 bases each). The V end was cut by 6 bases, the J end by 3 bases, with 18 bases between. The germline CDR1 and CDR2 sequences are SQVTM and ANQGSEA. The CDR3 is 15 residues long. The CDR3 region has the DNA TGCAGCGTGCTAAGAGCGAGGGGCCTCTACAATGAGCAGTTCTTC. Translation gives CSVLRARGLYNEQFF.

The rearrangement links TRBV7-9 to TRBJ2-5; 7 bases are a match to TRBD1. After removal of 5 bases from V and 5 bases from J, the junction contained 11 bases not matched to a gene. Germline V CDR1 and CDR2: SEHNR, FQNEAQ (reference sequence). The CDR3 contains 15 residues. CDR3 residues: CASSRYRGLWETQYF. CDR3 bases: TGTGCCAGCAGCCGCTACAGGGGTTTATGGGAGACCCAGTACTTC. The full variable domain, rest sourced from reference TRBV7-9 and TRBJ2-5, is DTGVSQNPRHKITKRGQNVTFRCDPISEHNRLYWYRQTLGQGPEFLTYFQNEAQLEKSRLLSDRFSAERPKGSFSTLEIQRTEQGDSAMYLCASSRYRGLWETQYFGPGTRLLVL.

The chain carries TRBV7-7 and TRBJ2-5, with 7 positions matching TRBD1. CDR1 is SSHAT and CDR2 is FNYEAQ in the germline V gene (reference sequence). The length of the CDR3 is 15 residues. Trimming at V came to 5 bases and at J to 1 base, leaving 7 bases not matched to a gene. CDR3 nucleotide sequence: TGTGCCAGCAGCCCATTGACAGGGTCCCAAGAGACCCAGTACTTC. This sequence encodes CASSPLTGSQETQYF. Filled out from reference TRBV7-7 and TRBJ2-5, the complete variable domain reads GAGVSQSPRYKVTKRGQDVTLRCDPISSHATLYWYQQALGQGPEFLTYFNYEAQPDKSGLPSDRFSAERPEGSISTLTIQRTEQRDSAMYRCASSPLTGSQETQYFGPGTRLLVL.

The chain joins TRBV18 to TRBJ2-5, with D tentatively TRBD1 or TRBD2 (5 bases each). The CDR3 is 14 amino acids. V lost 2 bases to trimming and J lost 3 bases, with 10 bases between them. From germline, CDR1 is KGHSH and CDR2 LQKENI. In nucleotides, the CDR3 is TGTGCCAGCTCACCAGTGGGACCTAAAGAGACCCAGTACTTC. Protein sequence: CASSPVGPKETQYF.

This clone has only a few counts. The rearrangement uses TRBV7-2 and TRBJ1-2; 8 nucleotides align to TRBD1. The CDR3 spans 14 residues. Germline CDR1 reads SGHTA; CDR2 reads FQGNSA. The ends lost 5 bases at V and 6 bases at J; junction bases unmatched: 8. CDR3: CASSADRGGNGYTF. The CDR3 DNA sequence: TGTGCCAGCAGCGCCGACAGGGGAGGTAATGGCTACACCTTC.